This TCR beta chain emerged from a study of CD4+ T cells in melanoma. The study's findings and limits: Neoantigen-specific CD4+ T cells in melanoma reportedly had diverse differentiation states. CD8+ T cell, macrophage and B cell function reportedly correlated with neoantigen-specific CD4+ T cells.

Sequenced by immunoSEQ multiplex PCR; TCRdb stores in-frame clones only, minus some. The table includes roughly 20,000 clones, roughly 80% detected once. Concerning this clone itself: Its antigen is as yet unknown.

The source material was cells from a culture (not recorded whether cultured in vitro). This receptor was identified in a human donor with melanoma.

In DNA form, the CDR3 reads TGCAGCGTGGACACAGATACGCAGTATTTT. It translates to CSVDTDTQYF. The chain has TRBV29-1 and TRBJ2-3, with unresolved D. The CDR3 has 10 residues. Trimming took 6 bases from V and 2 from J, leaving 3 bases between them. The germline gives CDR1 SQVTM, CDR2 ANQGSEA.